What follows describes a single T cell receptor (beta chain). This clone was counted a few times. Its target antigen remains unknown. The sample holds no much larger clone one base away, and base qualities are not on file. TCRbeta CDR3 regions were amplified from genomic DNA using the immunoSEQ Assay, a bias-controlled multiplex PCR. From the authors' description of their analysis: Within the assay, amplification of reference gene primers was used to estimate how many nucleated cells each sample contained. To quantify the absolute abundance of each unique TCRbeta CDR3 rearrangement, sequence reads were collapsed and filtered. For each sample, productive Simpson clonality was calculated by taking the square root of Simpson's diversity index across productive rearrangements. Held by TCRdb, this immuneACCESS table contains in-frame sequences only and omits some clones. Under half of the omission traces to an unresolved V gene where checked; the cause of the rest is unknown. V and J calls and clone size are copied from that table; D and trimming were computed from the DNA. Here the sample has 150,000 to 200,000 clones; approximately 87% occur a single time. The ten biggest clones cover roughly 3.3% of the sample.

Collaborating institutions collected whole blood in K2EDTA tubes following their own protocols. For TCRbeta analysis, collaborator samples were shipped as frozen whole blood, as isolated PBMCs, or as DNA extracted from either sample type. The data stem from a study of blood T cell repertoires in COVID-19 (dated by TCRdb to the early 2020s). Background on the whole study: Samples covering the acute and convalescent phases of COVID-19 were provided by collaborators in the United States, Italy and Spain. A de-identified subject ID, COVID-19 status, age in years and sex were almost always included in the sample metadata. A freely available public database, intended as a resource for researchers studying the immune response to SARS-CoV-2, is where the repertoires were released. The dataset comprised deeply sampled blood TCRbeta repertoires from subjects exposed to, actively infected with, or recovered from COVID-19. Where HLA class I and class II types were available, the types were taken from metadata supplied by the sample provider, not from assay-based typing. Samples were obtained from the ongoing ImmuneRACE study (first 160 participants) and from 1,200 or so subjects provided by 6 global collaborators. The prospective study material was composed of cDNA or gDNA derived from T cells, B-cell-depleted T cells, or PBMCs.

V is shortened by 6 bases, J by 5 bases, and the region joining them spans 8 bases. Including cysteine and phenylalanine, the CDR3 has 11 amino acids. CDR3 DNA only is kept here, 33 bases in frame from base 1. The germline V gene supplies CDR1 SGHTA and CDR2 FQGNSA. Broad study findings and their caveats: The quantity of clinical and demographic metadata differed by source and by participant and was supplied without curation.

Sequenced material: peripheral blood. The receptor was derived from a man aged 18 to 29 with active or convalescent COVID-19. The rearranged chain carries TRBV7-2 and TRBJ2-7; the D gene identity is not certain. The CDR3 region has the sequence CASSSWHEQYF. In nucleotide form, the sequence is TGTGCCAGCAGTTCATGGCACGAGCAGTACTTC.